These 19 T cell receptor beta chains were all obtained from the same sample, sequenced in a study of control samples from healthy donors and cancer patients. The repertoire was sequenced with immunoSEQ multiplex PCR; TCRdb's copy has only in-frame clones and lacks some. The sample has 5,600 or so clones; approximately 84% are singletons. Sequencing was done on a sample of formalin-fixed, paraffin-embedded tissue. The receptors shown here come from a female donor with lung cancer.

This sequence joins TRBV4-2 and TRBJ2-7, with 7 nucleotides matching TRBD2. V lost 4 bases to trimming and J lost 0 bases; unmatched junction nucleotides: 6. Germline CDR1 LGHNA, CDR2 YNFKEQ. CDR3 length: 15 residues. The CDR3 here is CASSLVGTNSYEQYF. CDR3 coding DNA: TGTGCCAGCAGCCTGGTGGGGACTAACTCCTACGAGCAGTACTTC.

A few counts support this clone. The rearrangement uses TRBV28 and TRBJ1-5; unclear D gene. Trimming took 3 bases from V and 11 from J, leaving 11 bases between them. CDR1 is MDHEN, CDR2 SYDVKM, per germline. The CDR3 is made up of 12 amino acids. CDR3 DNA: TGTGCCAGCAGTTTGGCAGGAGCGACCCAGCATTTT. Translated: CASSLAGATQHF.

This chain connects TRBV7-8 to TRBJ2-1; 7 nucleotides match TRBD2. Germline V gene lookup returns CDR1 SGHVS and CDR2 FQNEAQ. The V gene end was trimmed by 5 bases and the J gene end by 0 bases; junction bases not matched to a gene: 7. The CDR3 covers 16 residues. CDR3 sequence (DNA): TGTGCCAGCAGCGTACTAGCGAACCCCTCCTACAATGAGCAGTTCTTC. This sequence encodes CASSVLANPSYNEQFF.

The chain uses TRBV6-5 and TRBJ2-1, with 9 positions matching TRBD2. CDR3 length: 15 amino acids. V lost 8 bases, J lost 7 bases, and 12 bases stayed unmatched. Germline loops: CDR1 MNHEY, CDR2 SVGAGI. The CDR3 nucleotides read TGTGCCAGCGACAAGGATGGCGGGAGGGGTAATGAGCAGTTCTTC. It encodes CASDKDGGRGNEQFF.

This chain links TRBV19 with TRBJ1-2; 9 nucleotides align to TRBD1. The junction had 6 bases not matched to a gene; V was cut back by 6 bases and J by 7 bases. The CDR3 covers 13 residues. Germline assignment: CDR1 LNHDA and CDR2 SQIVND (reference sequence). The CDR3 DNA follows: TGTGCCAGTAGAACAGGGGGCGAGAGTGGCTACACCTTC. It yields the protein CASRTGGESGYTF. The full variable domain, in which reference TRBV19 and TRBJ1-2 provide the parts outside the CDR3, is DGGITQSPKYLFRKEGQNVTLSCEQNLNHDAMYWYRQDPGQGLRLIYYSQIVNDFQKGDIAEGYSVSREKKESFPLTVTSAQKNPTAFYLCASRTGGESGYTFGSGTRLTVV.

The chain recombines TRBV9 with TRBJ1-2; D may be TRBD1 (5 bases). From germline, CDR1 is SGDLS and CDR2 YYNGEE. The V and J ends lost 3 bases and 6 bases respectively, with 15 bases between them. This CDR3 has 14 amino acids. The CDR3 nucleotides are TGTGCCAGCAGCGCGCGTGGGGGAGCGGATGGCTACACCTTC. It encodes CASSARGGADGYTF.

The J gene is TRBJ1-4, the V gene TRBV10-3; D uncertain. The CDR3 covers 13 residues. V shed 10 bases and J shed 0 bases, with 9 bases lying between them. The germline V gene encodes CDR1 ENHRY and CDR2 SYGVKD. The CDR3 region is CATRTATNEKLFF. Here the CDR3 DNA reads TGTGCCACCCGGACTGCAACTAATGAAAAACTGTTTTTT.

The chain is built from TRBV3-1 (or the pseudogene TRBV3-2) and TRBJ2-7; either TRBD1 or TRBD2 may fit D (5 bases each). CDR3 size: 11 residues. CDR1 LGHDT and CDR2 YNNKEL come from the germline V gene (reference sequence). V lost 6 bases to trimming and J lost 5 bases, with 8 bases between them. The CDR3 here is CASRVGDEQYF. The CDR3 coding sequence is TGTGCCAGCAGAGTGGGGGACGAGCAGTACTTC.

The chain has TRBV6-5 and TRBJ2-2, with unresolved D. Trimming left V 5 bases short and J 4 bases short, with 11 bases between. The CDR3 runs 14 residues. Germline V gives CDR1 MNHEY, CDR2 SVGAGI. The CDR3 coding sequence is TGTGCCAGCAGTCCCCAATGGAGCACCGGGGAGCTGTTTTTT. Translated, it gives CASSPQWSTGELFF.

The chain joins TRBV9 to TRBJ2-1; 13 nucleotides agree with TRBD2. The V gene's germline CDR1 is SGDLS and CDR2 YYNGEE. V dropped 8 bases and J dropped 13; count of bases not matched to a gene: 3. This CDR3 is 11 amino acids long. CDR3 amino acids: CASRLAGGQFF. CDR3 DNA sequence: TGTGCCAGTAGACTAGCGGGAGGCCAGTTCTTC.

The chain recombines TRBV29-1 with TRBJ2-5, with D unresolved. This CDR3 has 12 residues. The germline V gene encodes CDR1 SQVTM and CDR2 ANQGSEA. Trimming cost V 7 bases and J 0 bases, with 9 bases left between them. The CDR3 coding sequence is TGCAGCGCTAGGACGGACCAAGAGACCCAGTACTTC. This gives the protein CSARTDQETQYF.

The chain has TRBV6-5 and TRBJ2-7; D remains ambiguous. This CDR3 comprises 13 residues. V gave up 6 bases and J gave up 0 bases, with 9 bases separating them. Looked up from germline, CDR1 is MNHEY and CDR2 is SVGAGI. DNA for the CDR3: TGTGCCAGCAGACCCCCGGCCTCCTACGAGCAGTACTTC. This codes for CASRPPASYEQYF.

The chain couples TRBV19 to TRBJ1-1; 9 positions match TRBD1. Germline assignment: CDR1 LNHDA and CDR2 SQIVND (reference sequence). This CDR3 region has 15 residues. With 2 bases clipped from V and 2 bases from J, the junction kept 3 bases outside the gene matches. DNA of the CDR3: TGTGCCAGTAGTATAATGGGACAGGGAAACACTGAAGCTTTCTTT. Protein product: CASSIMGQGNTEAFF.

This clone was observed once. CDR3 sequence: CASSPYPIGWTGGSEYGYTF. CDR3 DNA: TGCGCCAGCAGCCCTTACCCAATCGGTTGGACAGGCGGATCGGAATATGGCTACACCTTC. V gene TRBV5-1 combines with J gene TRBJ1-2, with TRBD1 matching 7 bases. Germline V lookup: CDR1 SGHRS, CDR2 YFSETQ. This CDR3 is built from 20 residues. The V and J ends lost 4 bases and 5 bases, in that order; junction bases with no gene match: 26.

The chain is built from TRBV10-1 and TRBJ1-1; 9 bases agree with TRBD1. CDR1 WNHNN and CDR2 SYGVQD come from the germline V gene (reference sequence). The CDR3 runs 14 residues. The V gene end was trimmed by 10 bases and the J gene end by 4 bases; junction bases not matched to a gene: 10. CDR3 in DNA: TGCGCCAACAACGGACAGGGGAGGTGCACTGAAGCTTTCTTT. Its protein is CANNGQGRCTEAFF.

The chain has TRBV15 and TRBJ1-3; TRBD1 might be the D (5 bases). V was shortened by 0 bases and J by 0 bases, with 6 bases between the two germline ends. This CDR3 has 15 residues. Germline CDR1 and CDR2: LNHNV and YYDKDF (reference sequence). The CDR3 coding sequence is TGTGCCACCAGCAGAGACAGGGTCTCTGGAAACACCATATATTTT. It specifies CATSRDRVSGNTIYF.

This clone turned up a few times. The genes are TRBV5-6 and TRBJ2-5, with TRBD1 matching over 8 bases. The CDR3 covers 17 residues. CDR1 is SGHDT, CDR2 YYEEEE, per germline. J lost 3 bases, V lost 3 bases, and 13 bases had no gene match. DNA for the CDR3: TGTGCCAGCAGCTGGGATATTACACAGGGGGTAAAAGAGACCCAGTACTTC. Amino acids: CASSWDITQGVKETQYF.

The V and J genes are TRBV3-1 (or the pseudogene TRBV3-2) and TRBJ1-2; maybe TRBD1 (5 bases). Germline CDR1 and CDR2: LGHDT and YNNKEL (reference sequence). CDR3 size: 12 residues. Trimming cost V 5 bases and J 4 bases, with 8 bases left between them. The CDR3 DNA is TGTGCCAGCAGCGACAGCTTCTATGGCTACACCTTC. Its translation is CASSDSFYGYTF.

This sequence joins TRBV7-3 and TRBJ2-7, with D possibly TRBD2 on 6 matching bases. Germline V CDR1 and CDR2: SGHTA, FQGTGA. CDR3 length: 13 amino acids. Trimming pared 5 bases from V and 6 bases from J, leaving 14 bases between. The CDR3 sequence: CASSTGLHGEQYF. The CDR3 DNA is TGTGCCAGCAGCACGGGACTGCACGGCGAGCAGTACTTC.